This record covers a single T cell receptor beta chain. What it binds is not known. This entry belongs to a study of T cells after yellow fever vaccination. Points from the study as a whole: A weaker secondary response peaked on day 5, the primary on day 15.

The germline V gene has CDR1 SGHRS and CDR2 YFSETQ. After removal of 3 bases from V and 8 bases from J, the junction contained 10 bases not matched to a gene. The CDR3 covers 15 residues. The study made its TCR cDNA through 5'RACE template switching. That step introduced a universal primer site along with UMIs. MiXCR was run by TCRdb on the 5' RACE reads, yielding one entry per CDR3 protein. The table includes 200,000 to 300,000 distinct CDR3 sequences, around 7% detected once. The specimen was CD4+ T cells sorted from PBMCs, collected 15 days after the yellow fever booster vaccination. The chain combines TRBV5-1 with TRBJ2-1, with 8 nucleotides matching TRBD1. The receptor was isolated from a man in his thirties or forties who received the YFV17D yellow fever vaccine. CDR3 sequence reads: CASSSGQARGHEQFF. The CDR3 coding sequence is TGCGCCAGCAGCTCGGGACAGGCGAGGGGGCATGAGCAGTTCTTC.